Following are 20 T cell receptor beta chains from one sample sequenced in a study of T cells after posttransplantation cyclophosphamide. Only in-frame clones appear in the TCRdb table, and some are missing; sequencing was by immunoSEQ multiplex PCR. The repertoire holds some 49,000 clones, roughly 92% seen once, with around 3% in the top ten. Sequencing was carried out using PBMCs. These receptors originate from a woman aged 50 to 60 in good health and a related stem cell transplant donor.

The V call is TRBV29-1, the J call TRBJ2-7; 11 bases align to TRBD1. This CDR3 spans 11 amino acids. J gave up 9 bases and V 7 bases, and 5 bases lay outside the gene matches. Germline lookup yields CDR1 SQVTM and CDR2 ANQGSEA. In nucleotides, the CDR3 is TGCAGCGCCGGGGGGACAGGGGGGCAGTACTTC. Translating gives CSAGGTGGQYF.

The chain carries TRBV5-1 and TRBJ1-2, with a weak D call TRBD1 (6 bases). V lost 10 bases and J lost 6, with 13 bases in between. The CDR3 spans 11 residues. The germline CDR1 and CDR2 sequences are SGHRS and YFSETQ. The CDR3 bases are TGCGCCGACCGGACAGCCGATGGCTACACCTTC. Protein: CADRTADGYTF. The full variable domain, with the rest looked up from reference TRBV5-1 and TRBJ1-2, is KAGVTQTPRYLIKTRGQQVTLSCSPISGHRSVSWYQQTPGQGLQFLFEYFSETQRNKGNFPGRFSGRQFSNSRSEMNVSTLELGDSALYLCADRTADGYTFGSGTRLTVV.

The rearrangement uses TRBV28 and TRBJ2-7; perhaps TRBD1 as D (5 bases). Trimming stripped 5 bases from V and 4 bases from J, with 18 bases between. Germline values: CDR1 MDHEN, CDR2 SYDVKM. The CDR3 loop spans 15 amino acids. The CDR3 is CASSRTGRAVYEQYF. DNA for the CDR3: TGTGCCAGCAGTCGCACAGGTCGGGCGGTTTACGAGCAGTACTTC.

The chain is built from TRBV4-2 and TRBJ2-7, with D maybe TRBD1 (5 bases). The V gene lost 4 bases and the J gene lost 3 bases, with 10 bases spanning the gap. The CDR3 is made up of 13 amino acids. Germline CDR1 and CDR2: LGHNA and YNFKEQ. The CDR3 DNA follows: TGTGCCAGCAGCCGTGACAGAGACTACGAGCAGTACTTC. This encodes CASSRDRDYEQYF.

This sequence joins TRBV19 and TRBJ2-1, with 11 bases fitting TRBD2. Trimming at V came to 8 bases and at J to 7 bases, leaving 4 bases not matched to a gene. The CDR3 is 13 residues long. Germline CDR1 and CDR2: LNHDA and SQIVND (reference sequence). The CDR3 reads CASLAGGRNEQFF. The CDR3, as DNA: TGTGCCAGTTTAGCGGGAGGGAGGAATGAGCAGTTCTTC.

The rearrangement links TRBV19 to TRBJ2-5; 10 bases line up with TRBD1. With the DNA end fitting TRBJ2-7 better, the J assignment may be wrong. The CDR3 is 14 residues long. CDR1 LNHDA and CDR2 SQIVND come from the germline V gene (reference sequence). The CDR3, as DNA: TGTGCCAGTAGTCGGGACAGGGGAGACTACGAGCAGTACTTC. Encoded protein: CASSRDRGDYEQYF.

V usage is TRBV7-2 and J usage is TRBJ2-5, with 9 bases identical to TRBD2. The CDR3 contains 15 residues. CDR1 SGHTA and CDR2 FQGNSA come from the germline V gene. The V gene end was trimmed by 4 bases and the J gene end by 3 bases; junction bases not matched to a gene: 6. The CDR3 region is CASSYRLAGKETQYF. The CDR3 bases are TGTGCCAGCAGCTATAGGCTAGCGGGGAAAGAGACCCAGTACTTC.

The chain couples TRBV7-3 to TRBJ1-1; 11 bases line up with TRBD1. Trimming removed 4 bases from V and 2 bases from J; junction bases left unmatched: 0. The length of the CDR3 is 14 residues. The germline CDR1 and CDR2 sequences are SGHTA and FQGTGA. CDR3 loop: CASSWTGGNTEAFF. The CDR3 nucleotides are TGTGCCAGCAGCTGGACAGGGGGCAACACTGAAGCTTTCTTT.

This chain connects TRBV2 to TRBJ2-7; 7 nucleotides align to TRBD2. V was clipped by 8 bases and J by 2 bases; unmatched bases: 6. This CDR3 is built from 13 residues. The V gene's germline CDR1 is SNHLY and CDR2 FYNNEI. CDR3 bases: TGTGCCAGCTCATCCAGCGGGGCCTACGAGCAGTACTTC. Residues: CASSSSGAYEQYF.

This rearrangement joins TRBV11-3 to TRBJ1-1; weak D call: TRBD1 (6 bases). The V and J ends lost 6 bases and 4 bases respectively, with 12 bases between them. Germline V lookup: CDR1 SGHNT, CDR2 YENEEA. The CDR3 spans 13 residues. The DNA for the CDR3 is TGTGCCAGCAGTCTTAACAGGGTCACTGAAGCTTTCTTT. Amino acids: CASSLNRVTEAFF.

The chain recombines TRBV28 with TRBJ2-5; 8 nucleotides agree with TRBD1. Germline V lookup: CDR1 MDHEN, CDR2 SYDVKM. The length of the CDR3 is 15 residues. Germline trimming cut 5 bases from V and 4 bases from J; bases unmatched to any gene: 9. The CDR3 spells CASSPGQGPRETQYF. CDR3 DNA sequence: TGTGCCAGCAGTCCCGGACAGGGCCCACGAGAGACCCAGTACTTC.

The chain uses TRBV19 and TRBJ2-7, with 7 positions matching TRBD2. The CDR3 has 14 amino acids. Germline CDR1 is LNHDA and CDR2 is SQIVND (reference sequence). V shed 5 bases and J 2 bases; nucleotides not matched to a gene: 6. The DNA for the CDR3 is TGTGCCAGTAGTCTCCGCGGGGGTACCTACGAGCAGTACTTC. As protein: CASSLRGGTYEQYF. The whole variable domain, filled in from reference TRBV19 and TRBJ2-7, reads DGGITQSPKYLFRKEGQNVTLSCEQNLNHDAMYWYRQDPGQGLRLIYYSQIVNDFQKGDIAEGYSVSREKKESFPLTVTSAQKNPTAFYLCASSLRGGTYEQYFGPGTRLTVT.

V usage is TRBV5-1 and J usage is TRBJ2-5; no reliable D call. Per germline, CDR1 SGHRS and CDR2 YFSETQ. There are 15 residues in the CDR3. V was shortened by 1 base and J by 3 bases, with 13 bases between the two germline ends. The CDR3 DNA reads as TGCGCCAGCAGCTTGCGGCCCACCAGCGAAGAGACCCAGTACTTC. Its translation: CASSLRPTSEETQYF.

The genes are TRBV6-4 and TRBJ1-1; D gene unclear. Germline assignment: CDR1 MRHNA and CDR2 SNTAGT. Trimming took off 3 bases at V and 0 bases at J, with 5 bases between the two ends. The CDR3 consists of 13 residues. The CDR3 loop is CASSEQLNTEAFF. CDR3 sequence (DNA): TGTGCCAGCAGTGAACAGCTGAACACTGAAGCTTTCTTT.

The chain joins TRBV6-1 to TRBJ2-1; 10 nucleotides line up with TRBD2. Germline V gene lookup returns CDR1 MNHNS and CDR2 SASEGT. J lost 8 bases, V lost 1 base, and 5 bases had no gene match. The CDR3 is 15 residues long. The CDR3 bases are TGTGCCAGCAGTGAAGGGCTAGCGGGAGAGTATGAGCAGTTCTTC. It is translated as CASSEGLAGEYEQFF.

The chain has TRBV28 and TRBJ2-7; 9 bases match TRBD1. The V gene's germline CDR1 is MDHEN and CDR2 SYDVKM. This CDR3 has 16 amino acids. V trimming: 7 bases; J trimming: 2 bases; junction bases outside the gene matches: 12. The DNA of the CDR3 is TGTGCCAGCACCACTCCACAGGGGGCGCGCCCCTACGAGCAGTACTTC. Its protein is CASTTPQGARPYEQYF. The whole variable domain, remainder taken from reference TRBV28 and TRBJ2-7, is DVKVTQSSRYLVKRTGEKVFLECVQDMDHENMFWYRQDPGLGLRLIYFSYDVKMKEKGDIPEGYSVSREKKERFSLILESASTNQTSMYLCASTTPQGARPYEQYFGPGTRLTVT.

The chain is built from TRBV5-1 and TRBJ2-3; D ambiguous. The CDR3 is 13 residues long. Trimming cost V 0 bases and J 6 bases, with 8 bases left between them. Germline V CDR1 and CDR2: SGHRS, YFSETQ. The DNA of the CDR3 is TGCGCCAGCAGCTTGGGTAAATCGGATACGCAGTATTTT. Translating it yields CASSLGKSDTQYF.

The chain recombines TRBV5-1 with TRBJ1-3, with D tentatively TRBD1 (5 bases). The germline CDR1 and CDR2 sequences are SGHRS and YFSETQ. CDR3 length: 16 amino acids. V was clipped by 1 base and J by 0 bases, with 11 bases between them. CDR3 DNA sequence: TGCGCCAGCAGCTTGCAGGGTGGTCGCTCTGGAAACACCATATATTTT. Translated, it gives CASSLQGGRSGNTIYF.

The rearrangement links TRBV28 to TRBJ1-1; D is uncertain. Deletions cut 5 bases from V and 7 bases from J, with 11 bases between. This CDR3 has 12 residues. Germline loops: CDR1 MDHEN, CDR2 SYDVKM. CDR3 loop: CASSLGRREAFF. CDR3 nucleotides: TGTGCCAGCAGTCTAGGGAGACGTGAAGCTTTCTTT.

The chain carries TRBV30 and TRBJ2-7; 9 bases match TRBD1. V dropped 1 base and J dropped 5; count of bases not matched to a gene: 0. Germline-derived CDR1 and CDR2 are GTSNPN and SVGIG (reference sequence). The CDR3 loop spans 12 amino acids. CDR3 DNA sequence: TGTGCCTGGAGTGGACAGGGGGACGAGCAGTACTTC. The encoded protein is CAWSGQGDEQYF.